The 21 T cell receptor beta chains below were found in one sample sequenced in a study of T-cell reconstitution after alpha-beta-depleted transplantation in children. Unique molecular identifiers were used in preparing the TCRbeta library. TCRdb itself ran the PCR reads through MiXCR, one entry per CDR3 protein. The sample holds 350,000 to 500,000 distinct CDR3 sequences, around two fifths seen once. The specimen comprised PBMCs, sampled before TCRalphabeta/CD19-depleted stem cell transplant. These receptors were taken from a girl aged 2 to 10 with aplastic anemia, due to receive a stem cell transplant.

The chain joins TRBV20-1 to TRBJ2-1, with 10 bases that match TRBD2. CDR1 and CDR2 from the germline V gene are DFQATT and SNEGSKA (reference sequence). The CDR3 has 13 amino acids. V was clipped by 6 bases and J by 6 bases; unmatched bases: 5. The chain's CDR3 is CSARAGGPNEQFF. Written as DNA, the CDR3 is TGCAGTGCGCGAGCGGGGGGGCCCAATGAGCAGTTCTTC.

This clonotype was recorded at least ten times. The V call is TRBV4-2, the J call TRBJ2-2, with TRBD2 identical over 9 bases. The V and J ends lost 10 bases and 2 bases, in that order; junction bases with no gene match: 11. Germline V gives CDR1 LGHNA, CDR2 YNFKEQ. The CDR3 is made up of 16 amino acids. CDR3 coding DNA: TGTGCCACCGGGTGGGCTAGCGGGGCCAACACCGGGGAGCTGTTTTTT. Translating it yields CATGWASGANTGELFF.

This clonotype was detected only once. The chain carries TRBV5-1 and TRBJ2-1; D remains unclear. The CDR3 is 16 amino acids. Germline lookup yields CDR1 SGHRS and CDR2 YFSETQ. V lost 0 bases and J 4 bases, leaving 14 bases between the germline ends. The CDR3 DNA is TGCGCCAGCAGCTTGGCTGGCTCCCCGGAGTACAATGAGCAGTTCTTC. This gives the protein CASSLAGSPEYNEQFF.

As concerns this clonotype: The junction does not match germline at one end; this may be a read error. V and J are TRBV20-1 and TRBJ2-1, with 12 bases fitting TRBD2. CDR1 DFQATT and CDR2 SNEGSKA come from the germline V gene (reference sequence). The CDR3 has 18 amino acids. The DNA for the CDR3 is TGCTGTGCTAGAGATACGGCTAGCGGGAGGGATTCCTACAATGAGCAGTTCTTC. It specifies CCARDTASGRDSYNEQFF.

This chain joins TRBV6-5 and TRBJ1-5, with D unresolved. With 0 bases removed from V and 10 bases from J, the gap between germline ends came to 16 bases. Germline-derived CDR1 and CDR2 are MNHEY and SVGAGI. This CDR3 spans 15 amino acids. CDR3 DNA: TGTGCCAGCAGTTACTCGGTCCAGCTTGAGAGACCCCAGCATTTT. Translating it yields CASSYSVQLERPQHF.

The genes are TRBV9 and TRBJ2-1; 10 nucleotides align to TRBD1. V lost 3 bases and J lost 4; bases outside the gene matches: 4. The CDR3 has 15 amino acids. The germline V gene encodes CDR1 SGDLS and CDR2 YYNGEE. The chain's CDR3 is CASSAGQGVYNEQFF. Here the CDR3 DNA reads TGTGCCAGCAGCGCCGGACAGGGGGTATACAATGAGCAGTTCTTC.

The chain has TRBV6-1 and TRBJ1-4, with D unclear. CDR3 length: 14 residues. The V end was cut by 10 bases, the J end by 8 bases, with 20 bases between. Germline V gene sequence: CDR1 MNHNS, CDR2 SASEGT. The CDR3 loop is CATQDLPSGEKLFF. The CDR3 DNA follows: TGTGCCACCCAGGATCTTCCCTCCGGAGAAAAACTGTTTTTT.

CDR3 sequence (DNA): TGTGCCAGCAGCAGGGACCTGAGCTCCTACAATGAGCAGTTCTTC. Translating gives CASSRDLSSYNEQFF. The chain has TRBV2 and TRBJ2-1; D tentatively fits TRBD1 or TRBD2 (5 bases each). Germline assignment: CDR1 SNHLY and CDR2 FYNNEI. This CDR3 comprises 15 residues. The germline V and J ends were trimmed by 6 bases and 0 bases, with 12 bases remaining between them.

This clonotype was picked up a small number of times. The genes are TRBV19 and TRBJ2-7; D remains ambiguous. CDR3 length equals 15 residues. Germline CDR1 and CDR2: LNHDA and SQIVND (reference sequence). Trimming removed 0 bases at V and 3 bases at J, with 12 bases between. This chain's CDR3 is CASSIDLRGVYEQYF. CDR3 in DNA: TGTGCCAGTAGTATAGATCTCCGTGGGGTCTACGAGCAGTACTTC. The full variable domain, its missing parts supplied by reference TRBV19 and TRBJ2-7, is DGGITQSPKYLFRKEGQNVTLSCEQNLNHDAMYWYRQDPGQGLRLIYYSQIVNDFQKGDIAEGYSVSREKKESFPLTVTSAQKNPTAFYLCASSIDLRGVYEQYFGPGTRLTVT.

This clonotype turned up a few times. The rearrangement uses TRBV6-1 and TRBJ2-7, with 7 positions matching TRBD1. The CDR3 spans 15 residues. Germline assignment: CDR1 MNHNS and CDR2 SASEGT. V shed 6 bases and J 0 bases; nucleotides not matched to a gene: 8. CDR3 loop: CASSGTAEYSYEQYF. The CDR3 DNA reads TGTGCCAGCAGCGGGACAGCCGAGTACTCCTACGAGCAGTACTTC.

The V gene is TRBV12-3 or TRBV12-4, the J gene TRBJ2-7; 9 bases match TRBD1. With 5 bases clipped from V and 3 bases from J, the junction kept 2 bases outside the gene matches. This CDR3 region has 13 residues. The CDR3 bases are TGTGCCAGCAGTGGGACAGGGCTCTACGAGCAGTACTTC. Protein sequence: CASSGTGLYEQYF.

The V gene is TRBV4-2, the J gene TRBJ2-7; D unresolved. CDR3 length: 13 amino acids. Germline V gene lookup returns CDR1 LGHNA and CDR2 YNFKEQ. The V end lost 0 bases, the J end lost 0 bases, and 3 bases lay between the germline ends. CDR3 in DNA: TGTGCCAGCAGCCAAGAGCTCTCCTACGAGCAGTACTTC. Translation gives CASSQELSYEQYF.

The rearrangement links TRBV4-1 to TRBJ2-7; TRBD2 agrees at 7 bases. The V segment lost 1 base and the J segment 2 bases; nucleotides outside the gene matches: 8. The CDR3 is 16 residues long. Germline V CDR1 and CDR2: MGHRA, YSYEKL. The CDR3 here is CASSQGMASGPYEQYF. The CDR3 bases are TGCGCCAGCAGCCAAGGTATGGCTAGCGGTCCCTACGAGCAGTACTTC.

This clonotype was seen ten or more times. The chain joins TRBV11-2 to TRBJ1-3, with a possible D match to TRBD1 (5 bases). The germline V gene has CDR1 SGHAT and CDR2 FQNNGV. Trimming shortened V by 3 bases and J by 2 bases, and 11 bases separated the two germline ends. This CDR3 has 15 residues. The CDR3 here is CASSFWSRAGNTIYF. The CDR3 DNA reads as TGTGCCAGCAGCTTTTGGTCCAGGGCTGGAAACACCATATATTTT. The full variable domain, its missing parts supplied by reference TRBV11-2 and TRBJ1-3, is EAGVAQSPRYKIIEKRQSVAFWCNPISGHATLYWYQQILGQGPKLLIQFQNNGVVDDSQLPKDRFSAERLKGVDSTLKIQPAKLEDSAVYLCASSFWSRAGNTIYFGEGSWLTVV.

Written as DNA, the CDR3 is TGTGCCAGCTCACCACCAAAACCTAGCACAGATACGCAGTATTTT. As protein: CASSPPKPSTDTQYF. The genes are TRBV18 and TRBJ2-3; no reliable D call. With 0 bases removed from V and 0 bases from J, the gap between germline ends came to 7 bases. CDR1 is KGHSH, CDR2 LQKENI, per germline. The CDR3 consists of 15 residues.

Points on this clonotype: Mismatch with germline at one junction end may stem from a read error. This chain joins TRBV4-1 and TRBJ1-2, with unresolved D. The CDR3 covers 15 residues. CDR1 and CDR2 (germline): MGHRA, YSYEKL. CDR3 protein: CASRQKTTGFYGYTF. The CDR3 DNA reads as TGCGCCAGCCGCCAGAAGACGACGGGGTTCTATGGCTACACCTTC.

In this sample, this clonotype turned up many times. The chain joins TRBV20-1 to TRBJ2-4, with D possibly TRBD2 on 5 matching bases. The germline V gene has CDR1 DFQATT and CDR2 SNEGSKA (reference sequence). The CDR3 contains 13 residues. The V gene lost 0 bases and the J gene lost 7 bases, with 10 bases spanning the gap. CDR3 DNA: TGCAGTGCTAGAGATAATAGGAGGAACATTCAGTACTTC. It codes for CSARDNRRNIQYF.

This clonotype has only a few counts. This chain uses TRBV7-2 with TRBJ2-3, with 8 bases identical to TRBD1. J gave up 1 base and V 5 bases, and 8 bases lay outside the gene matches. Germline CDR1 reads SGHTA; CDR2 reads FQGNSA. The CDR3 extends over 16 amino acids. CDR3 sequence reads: CASSPYAGGGTDTQYF. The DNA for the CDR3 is TGTGCCAGCAGCCCTTATGCAGGGGGCGGCACAGATACGCAGTATTTT. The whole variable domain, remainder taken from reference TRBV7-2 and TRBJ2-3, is GAGVSQSPSNKVTEKGKDVELRCDPISGHTALYWYRQSLGQGLEFLIYFQGNSAPDKSGLPSDRFSAERTGGSVSTLTIQRTQQEDSAVYLCASSPYAGGGTDTQYFGPGTRLTVL.

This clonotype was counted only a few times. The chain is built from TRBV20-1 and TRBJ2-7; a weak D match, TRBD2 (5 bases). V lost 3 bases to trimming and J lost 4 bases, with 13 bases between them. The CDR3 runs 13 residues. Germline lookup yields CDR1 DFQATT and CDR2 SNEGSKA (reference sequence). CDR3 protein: CSARFWGEYEQYF. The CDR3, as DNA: TGCAGTGCTAGGTTCTGGGGAGAGTACGAGCAGTACTTC.

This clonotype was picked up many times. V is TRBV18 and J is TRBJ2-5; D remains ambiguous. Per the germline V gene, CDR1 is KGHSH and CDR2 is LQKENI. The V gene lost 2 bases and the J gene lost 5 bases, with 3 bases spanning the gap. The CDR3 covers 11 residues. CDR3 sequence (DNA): TGTGCCAGCTCACCAAGCGAGACCCAGTACTTC. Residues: CASSPSETQYF.

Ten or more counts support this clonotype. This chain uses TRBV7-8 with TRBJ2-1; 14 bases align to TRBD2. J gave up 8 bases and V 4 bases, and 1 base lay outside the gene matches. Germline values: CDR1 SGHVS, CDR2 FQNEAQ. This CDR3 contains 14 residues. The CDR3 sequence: CASSWGLAGDEQFF. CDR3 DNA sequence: TGTGCCAGCAGCTGGGGACTAGCGGGAGATGAGCAGTTCTTC.